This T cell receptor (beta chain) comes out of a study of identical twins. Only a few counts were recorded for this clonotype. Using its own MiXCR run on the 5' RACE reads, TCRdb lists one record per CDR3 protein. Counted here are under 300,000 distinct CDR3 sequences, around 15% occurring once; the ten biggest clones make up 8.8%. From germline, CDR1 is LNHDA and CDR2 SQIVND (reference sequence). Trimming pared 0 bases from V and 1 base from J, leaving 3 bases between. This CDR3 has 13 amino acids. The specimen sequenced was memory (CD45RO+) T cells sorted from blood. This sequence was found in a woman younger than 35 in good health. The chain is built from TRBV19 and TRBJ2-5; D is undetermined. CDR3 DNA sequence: TGTGCCAGTAGTATAGACTTCCAAGAGACCCAGTACTTC. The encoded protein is CASSIDFQETQYF.